A single sample gave rise to the 27 T cell receptor beta chains below, sequenced in a study of ipilimumab plus nivolumab after autologous stem cell transplantation. Profiled with immunoSEQ multiplex PCR; TCRdb holds only in-frame clones, not every one. In the table there are around 16,000 clones, approximately 75% of which are singletons. This specimen was PBMCs, taken in a trial of ipilimumab plus nivolumab as post-transplant consolidation. These receptor sequences come from a male donor with diffuse large B-cell lymphoma.

V usage is TRBV7-9 and J usage is TRBJ1-2; TRBD1 might be the D (6 bases). The germline gives CDR1 SEHNR, CDR2 FQNEAQ (reference sequence). V was pared by 4 bases and J by 2 bases, with 17 bases between. The CDR3 totals 16 residues. The CDR3 reads CASSSPRGGQNYGYTF. In nucleotides, the CDR3 is TGTGCCAGCAGCTCCCCGCGGGGGGGCCAAAACTATGGCTACACCTTC. Variable domain in full (rest from reference TRBV7-9 and TRBJ1-2): DTGVSQNPRHKITKRGQNVTFRCDPISEHNRLYWYRQTLGQGPEFLTYFQNEAQLEKSRLLSDRFSAERPKGSFSTLEIQRTEQGDSAMYLCASSSPRGGQNYGYTFGSGTRLTVV.

The rearrangement uses TRBV7-9 and TRBJ2-3, with D possibly being TRBD1 (6 bases). Trimming took off 4 bases at V and 2 bases at J, with 10 bases between the two ends. The germline V gene has CDR1 SEHNR and CDR2 FQNEAQ (reference sequence). The CDR3 runs to 14 residues. DNA of the CDR3: TGTGCCAGCAGCTGGGGGACACTCACAGATACGCAGTATTTT. This gives the protein CASSWGTLTDTQYF. Variable domain in full (rest from reference TRBV7-9 and TRBJ2-3): DTGVSQNPRHKITKRGQNVTFRCDPISEHNRLYWYRQTLGQGPEFLTYFQNEAQLEKSRLLSDRFSAERPKGSFSTLEIQRTEQGDSAMYLCASSWGTLTDTQYFGPGTRLTVL.

As DNA, the CDR3 is TGTGCCAGCAGCTTAGGACTAGCGGAGTACACAGATACGCAGTATTTT. Amino acids: CASSLGLAEYTDTQYF. The chain employs TRBV7-9 and TRBJ2-3; 9 bases line up with TRBD2. J was trimmed by 2 bases and V by 1 base; bases with no gene match: 4. This CDR3 has 16 amino acids. The germline gives CDR1 SEHNR, CDR2 FQNEAQ (reference sequence).

Only one count was recorded for this clone. The rearrangement joins TRBV10-2 to TRBJ1-6, with D unresolved. Germline CDR1 reads WSHSY; CDR2 reads SAAADI. V was shortened by 3 bases and J by 7 bases, with 7 bases between the two germline ends. The CDR3 spans 13 residues. The CDR3 protein is CASSEILNSPLHF. As DNA, the CDR3 is TGCGCCAGCAGTGAAATACTGAATTCACCCCTCCACTTT.

The genes are TRBV30 and TRBJ2-7, with a tentative D call TRBD2 (5 bases). Germline CDR1 GTSNPN, CDR2 SVGIG (reference sequence). This CDR3 is 14 amino acids long. Between the trimmed V and J ends, which lost 3 bases and 2 bases, there was a span of 14 bases. The CDR3 region is CAWRAGFVTYEQYF. In nucleotides, the CDR3 is TGTGCCTGGAGGGCGGGCTTCGTTACCTACGAGCAGTACTTC.

J is TRBJ2-1 and V is TRBV5-4; D might be TRBD1 (6 bases). V dropped 0 bases and J dropped 4 bases, with 11 bases sitting between them. In germline, CDR1 is SGHNT, CDR2 YYREEE (reference sequence). This CDR3 is built from 15 residues. CDR3 sequence: CASSLGQGPYNEQFF. The CDR3 coding sequence is TGTGCCAGCAGCTTGGGGCAGGGGCCTTACAATGAGCAGTTCTTC.

The chain carries TRBV2 and TRBJ1-2; D possibly corresponds to TRBD1 (5 bases). The CDR3 consists of 12 residues. Trimming stripped 6 bases from V and 7 bases from J, with 12 bases between. CDR1 and CDR2 from the germline V gene are SNHLY and FYNNEI. The CDR3 region has the DNA TGTGCCAGCAGCAGGGCCTTGGGTGGCTACACCTTC. Translated: CASSRALGGYTF.

This clone was picked up a small number of times. The chain joins TRBV7-9 to TRBJ1-2; 9 bases fit TRBD1. CDR3 length: 14 amino acids. With 1 base clipped from V and 7 bases from J, the junction kept 4 bases outside the gene matches. Germline CDR1 reads SEHNR; CDR2 reads FQNEAQ (reference sequence). The CDR3 DNA follows: TGTGCCAGCAGCTTAGACAGGGGGCAGGGTGGCTACACCTTC. This sequence encodes CASSLDRGQGGYTF. The full variable domain, rest sourced from reference TRBV7-9 and TRBJ1-2, is DTGVSQNPRHKITKRGQNVTFRCDPISEHNRLYWYRQTLGQGPEFLTYFQNEAQLEKSRLLSDRFSAERPKGSFSTLEIQRTEQGDSAMYLCASSLDRGQGGYTFGSGTRLTVV.

The rearrangement uses TRBV7-3 and TRBJ2-1, with 10 bases aligning to TRBD2. This CDR3 has 16 amino acids. Germline V gene data show CDR1 as SGHTA and CDR2 as FQGTGA. V shed 6 bases, J shed 2 bases, and the junction held 7 bases outside the gene matches. The CDR3 here is CASSHSGGKAYNEQFF. In DNA form, the CDR3 reads TGTGCCAGCAGTCATAGCGGGGGGAAGGCCTACAATGAGCAGTTCTTC.

The V and J genes are TRBV29-1 and TRBJ2-1; 7 bases agree with TRBD2. CDR1 and CDR2 (germline): SQVTM, ANQGSEA. This CDR3 contains 14 residues. V trimming: 7 bases; J trimming: 5 bases; junction bases outside the gene matches: 11. The CDR3 here is CSEFTAGLNNEQFF. The CDR3 DNA sequence: TGCAGCGAGTTTACAGCGGGACTTAACAATGAGCAGTTCTTC.

In this sample, this clone turned up a few times. The chain is built from TRBV4-1 and TRBJ1-2, with 7 positions matching TRBD1. This CDR3 contains 18 residues. Per the germline V gene, CDR1 is MGHRA and CDR2 is YSYEKL. Trimming at V came to 3 bases and at J to 0 bases, leaving 13 bases not matched to a gene. The CDR3 sequence: CASSQHPQGHTSNYGYTF. CDR3 nucleotide sequence: TGCGCCAGCAGCCAGCACCCACAGGGGCACACCTCTAACTATGGCTACACCTTC.

This rearrangement joins TRBV5-6 to TRBJ1-1, with a possible D match to TRBD1 (5 bases). There are 13 residues in the CDR3. Trimming cost V 0 bases and J 11 bases, with 14 bases left between them. Germline assignment: CDR1 SGHDT and CDR2 YYEEEE. CDR3 nucleotide sequence: TGTGCCAGCAGCTTGGAGGGGACCCGAGGGGCTTTCTTT. As protein: CASSLEGTRGAFF.

This clone showed up just a few times. The chain is built from TRBV29-1 and TRBJ1-1; D gene uncertain. CDR1 SQVTM and CDR2 ANQGSEA come from the germline V gene. The length of the CDR3 is 13 residues. Trimming took 4 bases from V and 3 from J, leaving 12 bases between them. The CDR3 reads CSVVGPWDTEAFF. CDR3 bases: TGCAGCGTTGTAGGGCCTTGGGACACTGAAGCTTTCTTT.

This chain uses TRBV6-6 with TRBJ2-7; a possible D gene is TRBD1 (6 bases). Germline V gene sequence: CDR1 MNHNY, CDR2 SVGAGI (reference sequence). The CDR3 contains 11 residues. The V and J ends lost 7 bases and 9 bases respectively, with 13 bases between them. The CDR3 region has the DNA TGTGCCAGCATAAAGGGGGAAGGGCAGTACTTC. Its protein is CASIKGEGQYF.

Here the CDR3 reads CASRPGGTSGYTF. The DNA of the CDR3 is TGTGCCAGTAGACCGGGTGGGACCAGTGGCTACACCTTC. The chain uses TRBV19 and TRBJ1-2; weak D call: TRBD1 (5 bases). CDR1 LNHDA and CDR2 SQIVND come from the germline V gene (reference sequence). V was trimmed by 6 bases and J by 7 bases, leaving 15 bases between them. CDR3 length: 13 amino acids.

The gene calls are TRBV11-2 and TRBJ2-7; the D gene is possibly TRBD1 (5 bases). Germline CDR1 reads SGHAT; CDR2 reads FQNNGV. This CDR3 contains 14 residues. With 2 bases removed from V and 5 bases from J, the gap between germline ends came to 13 bases. CDR3 protein: CASSLSRDLNEQYF. CDR3 bases: TGTGCCAGCAGCTTAAGCAGGGATCTCAACGAGCAGTACTTC. Combining the CDR3 with reference TRBV11-2 and TRBJ2-7 gives the whole variable domain EAGVAQSPRYKIIEKRQSVAFWCNPISGHATLYWYQQILGQGPKLLIQFQNNGVVDDSQLPKDRFSAERLKGVDSTLKIQPAKLEDSAVYLCASSLSRDLNEQYFGPGTRLTVT.

This clone was detected once. The CDR3 loop is CASSLLTGGSPMWFF. CDR3 sequence (DNA): TGCGCCAGCAGCTTGCTGACAGGGGGGTCACCCATGTGGTTCTTC. The chain recombines TRBV5-1 with TRBJ2-1; 9 positions match TRBD1. The CDR3 loop spans 15 amino acids. Germline loops: CDR1 SGHRS, CDR2 YFSETQ. Trimming took 1 base from V and 15 from J; bases not matched to a gene: 14.

The rearrangement uses TRBV5-1 and TRBJ2-5; 8 bases are a match to TRBD1. Looked up from germline, CDR1 is SGHRS and CDR2 is YFSETQ. The CDR3 runs 15 residues. V was pared by 3 bases and J by 5 bases, with 9 bases of the junction left unmatched. The CDR3 DNA follows: TGCGCCAGCAGCTCCCAAAAGAACAGGGGGGAGACCCAGTACTTC. It encodes CASSSQKNRGETQYF.

The chain uses TRBV30 and TRBJ2-7; a possible D gene is TRBD2 (5 bases). This CDR3 has 15 amino acids. The ends were cut back, 4 bases at V and 7 bases at J, with 23 bases in the middle. Germline CDR1 is GTSNPN and CDR2 is SVGIG (reference sequence). The CDR3 sequence: CAWTPPGARGGEQYF. CDR3 nucleotides: TGTGCCTGGACCCCTCCCGGAGCGCGAGGCGGGGAGCAGTACTTC.

The V and J genes are TRBV30 and TRBJ2-3; 11 bases agree with TRBD2. The CDR3 is 17 residues long. After removal of 3 bases from V and 3 bases from J, the junction contained 11 bases not matched to a gene. The germline V gene encodes CDR1 GTSNPN and CDR2 SVGIG (reference sequence). CDR3 sequence: CAWRRLAGLRITDTQYF. For the CDR3, the DNA is TGTGCCTGGAGGAGACTAGCGGGGCTAAGGATAACAGATACGCAGTATTTT.

The CDR3 spells CASSPAGGSNQPQHF. The CDR3 region has the DNA TGTGCCAGTAGCCCCGCGGGAGGAAGCAATCAGCCCCAGCATTTT. This sequence joins TRBV19 and TRBJ1-5; D is ambiguous. Germline V gives CDR1 LNHDA, CDR2 SQIVND (reference sequence). CDR3 length: 15 residues. V lost 6 bases and J 1 base, leaving 13 bases between the germline ends.

This clone was observed a single time. The chain joins TRBV6-6 to TRBJ2-7; TRBD2 matches 7 bases. V was pared by 5 bases and J by 3 bases, with 7 bases of the junction left unmatched. The germline V gene encodes CDR1 MNHNY and CDR2 SVGAGI (reference sequence). CDR3 length equals 14 residues. CDR3 bases: TGTGCCAGCAGTCAAAAGACTAGCCGCTACGAGCAGTACTTC. Its translation: CASSQKTSRYEQYF.

V and J are TRBV6-1 and TRBJ2-5, with 7 nucleotides matching TRBD2. CDR1 is MNHNS and CDR2 is SASEGT in the germline V gene. V shed 8 bases and J 1 base; nucleotides not matched to a gene: 7. The CDR3 has 14 amino acids. The DNA of the CDR3 is TGTGCCAGCGGTGCTAGCGGCTTCCAAGAGACCCAGTACTTC. It specifies CASGASGFQETQYF.

The chain has TRBV9 and TRBJ1-4, with 7 bases that match TRBD1. The CDR3 has 13 amino acids. Trimming removed 6 bases from V and 8 bases from J; junction bases left unmatched: 7. Germline CDR1 SGDLS, CDR2 YYNGEE. The CDR3 is CASNRQGGEKLFF. The CDR3 DNA follows: TGTGCCAGCAATCGACAGGGAGGAGAAAAACTGTTTTTT.

This clone showed up just a few times. The J gene is TRBJ2-2, the V gene TRBV6-6; possible D gene TRBD2, 6 bases. The germline V and J ends were trimmed by 3 bases and 0 bases, with 8 bases remaining between them. CDR1 and CDR2 from the germline V gene are MNHNY and SVGAGI (reference sequence). The CDR3 is 15 amino acids. This chain's CDR3 is CASSYGLSNTGELFF. CDR3 nucleotide sequence: TGTGCCAGCAGTTATGGACTATCGAACACCGGGGAGCTGTTTTTT.

This clone was seen a handful of times. The J gene is TRBJ2-1, the V gene TRBV7-2; tentative D call: TRBD2 (6 bases). V was pared by 1 base and J by 8 bases, with 24 bases between. The length of the CDR3 is 18 residues. In germline, CDR1 is SGHTA, CDR2 FQGNSA. The CDR3 region has the DNA TGTGCCAGCAGCTTAGTAGGGTTTAGTGGCGCGGGGAGGCATGAGCAGTTCTTC. As protein: CASSLVGFSGAGRHEQFF.

Only one count was recorded for this clone. The chain couples TRBV7-6 to TRBJ1-4; D is uncertain. There are 16 residues in the CDR3. V was trimmed by 1 base and J by 6 bases, leaving 15 bases between them. CDR1 and CDR2 from the germline V gene are SGHVS and FNYEAQ. CDR3 sequence reads: CASSLGGGQGDEKLFF. Here the CDR3 DNA reads TGTGCCAGCAGCTTAGGAGGCGGGCAAGGAGATGAAAAACTGTTTTTT.